What follows are 9 T cell receptor beta chains derived from one specimen sequenced in a study of shared clonotypes between healthy human individuals. Some clones are missing from TCRdb's copy, which holds only in-frame ones; the method was immunoSEQ multiplex PCR. The sample records some 2 million clones, over 85% being singletons. Selected positively for CCR7 and CD45RO-negative, naive CD8 cells excluded terminally differentiated effector memory CD45RA+ cells. The specimen was naive CD8+ T cells sorted from blood. These receptor sequences come from a man between 18 and 35 years old in good health.

V and J are TRBV4-3 and TRBJ2-7; 10 nucleotides agree with TRBD1. The CDR3 has 15 amino acids. Germline CDR1 reads LGHNA; CDR2 reads YSLEER. The V and J ends lost 2 bases and 3 bases, in that order; junction bases with no gene match: 4. This CDR3 reads CASSQTRDRGYEQYF. CDR3 DNA: TGCGCCAGCAGCCAAACTAGGGACAGGGGCTACGAGCAGTACTTC.

The chain uses TRBV7-9 and TRBJ2-7, with TRBD1 identical over 8 bases. The CDR3 has 15 amino acids. Germline V gene lookup returns CDR1 SEHNR and CDR2 FQNEAQ (reference sequence). V was clipped by 5 bases and J by 2 bases; unmatched bases: 8. CDR3 DNA sequence: TGTGCCAGCAGCACTCCTGACAGGGGACCCTACGAGCAGTACTTC. Translation gives CASSTPDRGPYEQYF.

This chain's CDR3 is CAISGQWEGNFYEQYF. In DNA, the CDR3 is TGTGCCATCAGTGGCCAGTGGGAAGGAAACTTCTACGAGCAGTACTTC. V is TRBV10-3 and J is TRBJ2-7, with D hard to call. V was shortened by 4 bases and J by 3 bases, with 19 bases between the two germline ends. The CDR3 loop spans 16 amino acids. Germline V gives CDR1 ENHRY, CDR2 SYGVKD.

The chain has TRBV7-9 and TRBJ1-4, with D unclear. Trimming shortened V by 1 base and J by 7 bases, and 16 bases separated the two germline ends. CDR1 SEHNR and CDR2 FQNEAQ come from the germline V gene (reference sequence). The CDR3 contains 16 residues. The chain's CDR3 is CASSLGFGDRSEKLFF. CDR3 bases: TGTGCCAGCAGCTTAGGATTCGGGGATCGGAGTGAAAAACTGTTTTTT.

The chain carries TRBV27 and TRBJ1-1, with D unclear. V was shortened by 4 bases and J by 4 bases, with 13 bases between the two germline ends. The CDR3 extends over 14 amino acids. Germline values: CDR1 MNHEY, CDR2 SMNVEV (reference sequence). The CDR3 sequence: CASSYHPGVTEAFF. CDR3 DNA sequence: TGTGCCAGCAGTTATCACCCCGGGGTCACTGAAGCTTTCTTT.

V gene TRBV27 combines with J gene TRBJ1-6; D possibly corresponds to TRBD1 (5 bases). This CDR3 spans 18 amino acids. V shed 3 bases and J shed 0 bases, with 15 bases lying between them. In germline, CDR1 is MNHEY, CDR2 SMNVEV (reference sequence). The CDR3 DNA follows: TGTGCCAGCAGTTTCTGGTCGGCAGGGAGCTCCTATAATTCACCCCTCCACTTT. Encoded protein: CASSFWSAGSSYNSPLHF.

This clone was detected only a few times. V usage is TRBV21-1 and J usage is TRBJ1-2. TRBV21-1 constitutes a pseudogene. The CDR3 loop spans 15 amino acids. This chain's CDR3 is CASSCPPGWEYGYTF. CDR3 bases: TGTGCCAGCAGTTGCCCGCCAGGGTGGGAGTATGGCTACACCTTC.

The J gene is TRBJ2-1, the V gene TRBV7-9, with 12 positions matching TRBD1. Germline lookup yields CDR1 SEHNR and CDR2 FQNEAQ (reference sequence). CDR3 length: 16 amino acids. Trimming took 5 bases from V and 8 from J; bases not matched to a gene: 10. The CDR3 coding sequence is TGTGCCAGCAGCCCTCCGGGACAGGGGGCTTCGTATGAGCAGTTCTTC. This sequence encodes CASSPPGQGASYEQFF.

The chain is built from TRBV11-2 and TRBJ2-3, with TRBD2 identical over 7 bases. The CDR3 extends over 15 amino acids. V gave up 6 bases and J gave up 0 bases; unmatched junction bases: 6. Germline-derived CDR1 and CDR2 are SGHAT and FQNNGV. CDR3 sequence: CASSYLAASTDTQYF. CDR3 bases: TGTGCCAGCAGTTATCTAGCGGCTAGCACAGATACGCAGTATTTT.